The rows below give T cell receptor beta chains drawn from one sample of a study of T cells after yellow fever vaccination. TCRdb called the 5' RACE reads again in MiXCR, with one record for every CDR3 protein. The profile shows 110,000 to 150,000 distinct CDR3 sequences, 6.6% of them singletons. The material sequenced was CD4+ T cells sorted from PBMCs, taken 10 days after the yellow fever booster vaccination. Receptor source: a man younger than 45 who received the YFV17D yellow fever vaccine. The CDR3 runs from the conserved cysteine through the conserved F or W. D genes are given only for firm matches. Where a row states a size, it is once, few, many or the class of an expanded clone; other rows omit it.

d_gene: TRBD1; j_gene: TRBJ2-1; abundance: many; v_gene: TRBV7-6; len: 15; CDR3nt: TGTGCCAGCAGCTTTTCAAGGGGGCCCTTAAATGAGCAGTTCTTC; CDR3aa: CASSFSRGPLNEQFF
d_gene: TRBD2; j_gene: TRBJ2-1; abundance: -; v_gene: TRBV12-3/TRBV12-4; len: 18; CDR3nt: TGTGCCAGCAGTGTCGCCACTAGCGGGAATTCCTCCTACAATGAGCAGTTCTTC; CDR3aa: CASSVATSGNSSYNEQFF
d_gene: -; j_gene: TRBJ2-7; abundance: many; v_gene: TRBV7-2; len: 14; CDR3nt: TGTGCCAGCAGCTCCCCCACTAACTTGCGCGAGCAGTACTTC; CDR3aa: CASSSPTNLREQYF
d_gene: -; j_gene: TRBJ2-1; abundance: many; v_gene: TRBV10-3; len: 15; CDR3nt: TGTGCCACCATGGCTCCGGATAGAAAGCCCAATGAGCAGTTCTTC; CDR3aa: CATMAPDRKPNEQFF
d_gene: -; j_gene: TRBJ2-3; abundance: many; v_gene: TRBV7-9; len: 13; CDR3nt: TGTGCCAGCAGCCGAGATGGAGTAGATACGCAGTATTTT; CDR3aa: CASSRDGVDTQYF
d_gene: -; j_gene: TRBJ1-4; abundance: -; v_gene: TRBV5-1; len: 16; CDR3nt: TGCGCCAGCAGCGCGGCACAAGGAGTGACTAATGAAAAACTGTTTTTT; CDR3aa: CASSAAQGVTNEKLFF
d_gene: -; j_gene: TRBJ1-1; abundance: many; v_gene: TRBV6-2/TRBV6-3; len: 15; CDR3nt: TGTGCCAGCAGGCCCCGGGGGGCTGGAGTCACTGAAGCTTTCTTT; CDR3aa: CASRPRGAGVTEAFF
d_gene: -; j_gene: TRBJ2-7; abundance: many; v_gene: TRBV7-2; len: 13; CDR3nt: TGTGCCAGCAGCCCTCAATCGTATTACGAGCAGTACTTC; CDR3aa: CASSPQSYYEQYF
d_gene: -; j_gene: TRBJ2-7; abundance: -; v_gene: TRBV5-1; len: 16; CDR3nt: TGCGCCAGCAGCTTGGCGGGGGGCCCTTCCGCGGGGGAGCAGTACTTC; CDR3aa: CASSLAGGPSAGEQYF
d_gene: -; j_gene: TRBJ1-2; abundance: few; v_gene: TRBV10-3; len: 11; CDR3nt: TGTGCCATCAGTGAGTCGTGGAGCTACACCTTC; CDR3aa: CAISESWSYTF
d_gene: -; j_gene: TRBJ2-6; abundance: -; v_gene: TRBV12-3/TRBV12-4; len: 14; CDR3nt: TGTGCCAGCAGTCACAACTCTGGGGCCAACGTCCTGACTTTC; CDR3aa: CASSHNSGANVLTF
d_gene: -; j_gene: TRBJ2-4; abundance: many; v_gene: TRBV7-2; len: 16; CDR3nt: TGTGCCAGCAGCTTAGCGGGCGTAGGGGGCAAAAACATTCAGTACTTC; CDR3aa: CASSLAGVGGKNIQYF
d_gene: TRBD2; j_gene: TRBJ2-5; abundance: many; v_gene: TRBV5-1; len: 15; CDR3nt: TGCGCCAGCGGCACCGCGACTAGCGGCCAAGAGACCCAGTACTTC; CDR3aa: CASGTATSGQETQYF
d_gene: TRBD2; j_gene: TRBJ2-1; abundance: -; v_gene: TRBV5-1; len: 12; CDR3nt: TGCGCCAGCAACAGCGGGAGAGGTGAGCAGTTCTTC; CDR3aa: CASNSGRGEQFF
d_gene: -; j_gene: TRBJ1-1; abundance: few; v_gene: TRBV7-2; len: 13; CDR3nt: TGTGCCAGCAGCTTAGAGCCAGGACTTGAAGCTTTCTTT; CDR3aa: CASSLEPGLEAFF
d_gene: TRBD2; j_gene: TRBJ2-7; abundance: many; v_gene: TRBV20-1; len: 15; CDR3nt: TGCAGTGCTAGAGATTCGGGACTAGTCAACTACGAGCAGTACTTC; CDR3aa: CSARDSGLVNYEQYF
d_gene: TRBD2; j_gene: TRBJ2-1; abundance: many; v_gene: TRBV15; len: 16; CDR3nt: TGTGCCACCAGCAGAGCGCTAGCGGGAGGGCCGAGTGAGCAGTTCTTC; CDR3aa: CATSRALAGGPSEQFF
d_gene: -; j_gene: TRBJ2-3; abundance: few; v_gene: TRBV29-1; len: 12; CDR3nt: TGCAGCGTTGAATTGAACGAGAATACGCAGTATTTT; CDR3aa: CSVELNENTQYF
d_gene: TRBD1; j_gene: TRBJ2-5; abundance: few; v_gene: TRBV7-8; len: 15; CDR3nt: TGTGCCAGCAGCGGGCGGACAGGGGGCATGGAGACCCAGTACTTC; CDR3aa: CASSGRTGGMETQYF
d_gene: TRBD1; j_gene: TRBJ2-2; abundance: few; v_gene: TRBV19; len: 15; CDR3nt: TGTGCCAGTAGCCTACCGGGCAGGGGGCCTGGGGAGCTGTTTTTT; CDR3aa: CASSLPGRGPGELFF
d_gene: -; j_gene: TRBJ2-7; abundance: many; v_gene: TRBV10-3; len: 15; CDR3nt: TGTGCCATCAGTCCCGGCCCGAGGGGGAACTACGAGCAGTACTTC; CDR3aa: CAISPGPRGNYEQYF
d_gene: TRBD1; j_gene: TRBJ2-7; abundance: few; v_gene: TRBV20-1; len: 13; CDR3nt: TGCAGTGCTAGGGCCGGGACAGGGATCGAGCAGTACTTC; CDR3aa: CSARAGTGIEQYF
d_gene: TRBD2; j_gene: TRBJ2-2; abundance: -; v_gene: TRBV6-2/TRBV6-3; len: 15; CDR3nt: TGTGCCAGCGGGCTGAGCGGGAGGGACACCGGGGAGCTGTTTTTT; CDR3aa: CASGLSGRDTGELFF
d_gene: -; j_gene: TRBJ2-3; abundance: many; v_gene: TRBV10-1; len: 16; CDR3nt: TGCGCCAGCAGGAACCGGGACAAACGAGGAGCAGATACGCAGTATTTT; CDR3aa: CASRNRDKRGADTQYF
d_gene: -; j_gene: TRBJ2-7; abundance: many; v_gene: TRBV10-3; len: 12; CDR3nt: TGTGCCGTCCACGACCAGAACTACGAGCAGTACTTC; CDR3aa: CAVHDQNYEQYF
d_gene: -; j_gene: TRBJ2-1; abundance: few; v_gene: TRBV20-1; len: 15; CDR3nt: TGCAGTGCTCTGTGGACCGGGACGGGTTTTAGTGAGCAGTTCTTC; CDR3aa: CSALWTGTGFSEQFF
d_gene: -; j_gene: TRBJ2-5; abundance: many; v_gene: TRBV6-4; len: 13; CDR3nt: TGTGCCAGCAGTGACCGAATGTTGGAGACCCAGTACTTC; CDR3aa: CASSDRMLETQYF
d_gene: -; j_gene: TRBJ2-5; abundance: many; v_gene: TRBV11-2; len: 14; CDR3nt: TGTGCCAGCAACCCCTCGGGCCACCAAGAGACCCAGTACTTC; CDR3aa: CASNPSGHQETQYF
d_gene: -; j_gene: TRBJ2-1; abundance: -; v_gene: TRBV20-1; len: 15; CDR3nt: TGCAGTGCGCCCAGAGGCTCTAGTCCTTACAATGAGCAGTTCTTC; CDR3aa: CSAPRGSSPYNEQFF
d_gene: -; j_gene: TRBJ1-2; abundance: few; v_gene: TRBV4-2; len: 16; CDR3nt: TGTGCCAGCAGCCCAGGGACTGGGGGGTCCCTCTATGGCTACACCTTC; CDR3aa: CASSPGTGGSLYGYTF
d_gene: -; j_gene: TRBJ2-1; abundance: -; v_gene: TRBV20-1; len: 16; CDR3nt: TGCTGTGCTAGTAGTAGCCTAAGCCGCTCCTACAATGAGCAGTTCTTC; CDR3aa: CCASSSLSRSYNEQFF
d_gene: TRBD1; j_gene: TRBJ1-5; abundance: many; v_gene: TRBV10-2; len: 16; CDR3nt: TGCGCCAGCTACCCATCCGGGACAGGGGATAATCAGCCCCAGCATTTT; CDR3aa: CASYPSGTGDNQPQHF
d_gene: -; j_gene: TRBJ2-3; abundance: many; v_gene: TRBV4-2; len: 14; CDR3nt: TGTGCCAGCAGCCAGCTAGGGTCCCCAGATACGCAGTATTTT; CDR3aa: CASSQLGSPDTQYF
d_gene: -; j_gene: TRBJ2-7; abundance: many; v_gene: TRBV20-1; len: 15; CDR3nt: TGCAGTGCTAGCCACCCGGGCGGTCACTCCTACGAGCAGTACTTC; CDR3aa: CSASHPGGHSYEQYF
d_gene: TRBD2; j_gene: TRBJ2-1; abundance: many; v_gene: TRBV7-9; len: 14; CDR3nt: TGTGCCAGCAGCTACGGACTAGCGGACAATGAGCAGTTCTTC; CDR3aa: CASSYGLADNEQFF
d_gene: TRBD1; j_gene: TRBJ2-7; abundance: many; v_gene: TRBV6-5; len: 15; CDR3nt: TGTGCCAGCAGTTACCGGGACAGGGGCAACTACGAGCAGTACTTC; CDR3aa: CASSYRDRGNYEQYF
d_gene: -; j_gene: TRBJ2-2; abundance: many; v_gene: TRBV7-3; len: 14; CDR3nt: TGTGCCAGCAGCTCCTTCGGGGGTGGCGGGGAGCTGTTTTTT; CDR3aa: CASSSFGGGGELFF
d_gene: TRBD2; j_gene: TRBJ2-1; abundance: -; v_gene: TRBV12-3/TRBV12-4; len: 15; CDR3nt: TGTGCCAGCAGTCCAGCGGGAGGCGGAGGCAATGAGCAGTTCTTC; CDR3aa: CASSPAGGGGNEQFF
d_gene: -; j_gene: TRBJ1-1; abundance: many; v_gene: TRBV12-3/TRBV12-4; len: 15; CDR3nt: TGTGCCAGCAGTTTATTCACCCAGGAAAGCACTGAAGCTTTCTTT; CDR3aa: CASSLFTQESTEAFF
d_gene: TRBD2; j_gene: TRBJ2-7; abundance: -; v_gene: TRBV7-3; len: 15; CDR3nt: TGTGCCAGCAGCCCCCGCCCGGGGGGGCTCAACGAGCAGTACTTC; CDR3aa: CASSPRPGGLNEQYF
d_gene: TRBD2; j_gene: TRBJ2-7; abundance: many; v_gene: TRBV3-1; len: 16; CDR3nt: TGTGCCAGCAGCCAAGCTCTAGCGGGTATAGGGTACGAGCAGTACTTC; CDR3aa: CASSQALAGIGYEQYF
d_gene: TRBD1; j_gene: TRBJ2-3; abundance: few; v_gene: TRBV4-3; len: 16; CDR3nt: TGCGCCAGCAGCTACAGGGGGCGCGCGGGGGCAGATACGCAGTATTTT; CDR3aa: CASSYRGRAGADTQYF
d_gene: -; j_gene: TRBJ2-2; abundance: -; v_gene: TRBV5-1; len: 17; CDR3nt: TGCGCCAGCAGCTTGGGCCCTACCAGTGTCAACACCGGGGAGCTGTTTTTT; CDR3aa: CASSLGPTSVNTGELFF
d_gene: TRBD2; j_gene: TRBJ2-3; abundance: many; v_gene: TRBV11-1; len: 18; CDR3nt: TGTGCCAGCAGCCCCGGGACTAGCGGGACCCGGGTCACAGATACGCAGTATTTT; CDR3aa: CASSPGTSGTRVTDTQYF
d_gene: TRBD2; j_gene: TRBJ2-1; abundance: many; v_gene: TRBV20-1; len: 13; CDR3nt: TGCAGTGCTTTAGCGGGAGGAGGCAATGAGCAGTTCTTC; CDR3aa: CSALAGGGNEQFF
d_gene: -; j_gene: TRBJ2-2; abundance: many; v_gene: TRBV5-1; len: 12; CDR3nt: TGCGCCTCCAGTTGGGACACCGGGGAGCTGTTTTTT; CDR3aa: CASSWDTGELFF
d_gene: TRBD1; j_gene: TRBJ2-7; abundance: many; v_gene: TRBV25-1; len: 16; CDR3nt: TGTGCCAGCAGTGAATTGGGGACAGGGCGAGTCTACGAGCAGTACTTC; CDR3aa: CASSELGTGRVYEQYF